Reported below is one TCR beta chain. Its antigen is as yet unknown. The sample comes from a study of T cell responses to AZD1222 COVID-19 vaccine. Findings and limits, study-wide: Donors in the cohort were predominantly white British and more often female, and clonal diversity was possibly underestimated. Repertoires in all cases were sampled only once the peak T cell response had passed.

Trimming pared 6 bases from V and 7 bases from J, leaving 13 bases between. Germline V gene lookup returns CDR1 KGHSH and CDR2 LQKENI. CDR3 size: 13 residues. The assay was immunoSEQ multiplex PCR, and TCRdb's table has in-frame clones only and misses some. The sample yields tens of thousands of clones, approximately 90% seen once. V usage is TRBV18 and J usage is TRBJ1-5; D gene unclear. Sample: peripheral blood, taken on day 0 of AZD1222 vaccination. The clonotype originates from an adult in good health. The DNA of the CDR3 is TGTGCCAGCTCGCCCGAAAAAGGGCAGCCCCAGCATTTT. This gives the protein CASSPEKGQPQHF. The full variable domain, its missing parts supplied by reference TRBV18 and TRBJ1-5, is NAGVMQNPRHLVRRRGQEARLRCSPMKGHSHVYWYRQLPEEGLKFMVYLQKENIIDESGMPKERFSAEFPKEGPSILRIQQVVRGDSAAYFCASSPEKGQPQHFGDGTRLSIL.